Listed here is a single TCR beta chain. Its antigen is unknown. Base qualities are not recorded, but no much larger clone differs from it by a single base. The source of the sample is a study of blood T cell repertoires in COVID-19 (dated by TCRdb to 2018 to 2020). Notes on the research overall: Collaborator samples came from the United States, Italy and Spain and covered acute and convalescent phases of COVID-19. Sample metadata almost always included a de-identified subject ID, COVID-19 status, age in years and sex. The prospective study material was composed of cDNA or gDNA derived from T cells, B-cell-depleted T cells, or PBMCs. Where available, HLA class I and class II types were taken from metadata supplied by the sample provider and were not determined by assay-based typing. Samples came from the ongoing ImmuneRACE study (first 160 participants) plus 1,254 subjects from 6 global collaborators. The repertoires were released in a freely available public database meant as a resource for research on the immune response to SARS-CoV-2. Deeply sampled blood TCRbeta repertoires from subjects exposed to, actively infected with, or recovered from COVID-19 were included in the dataset.

In Seattle, one collaborating source enrolled patients while the infection was active and tracked those patients longitudinally over the course of disease. Whole blood was collected in K2EDTA tubes by collaborating institutions according to the institutions' own protocols. For TCRbeta analysis, collaborators shipped samples in one of three forms: frozen whole blood, isolated PBMCs, or DNA extracted from either of those sample types. The immunoSEQ Assay, a bias-controlled multiplex PCR, was used to amplify TCRbeta CDR3 regions from genomic DNA. In the authors' own workflow: Nucleated cell counts per sample were estimated from amplification of reference gene primers within the assay. To quantify the absolute abundance of each unique TCRbeta CDR3 rearrangement, sequence reads were collapsed and filtered. For each sample, productive Simpson clonality was calculated as the square root of Simpson's diversity index across productive rearrangements. Held by TCRdb, this immuneACCESS table contains in-frame sequences only and omits some clones. Under half of the omission traces to an unresolved V gene where checked; the cause of the rest is unknown. The V and J calls and clone size come from that table; D and trimming were worked out from the DNA. Recorded for this sample are roughly 200,000 clones; approximately 78% of them occurred a single time. The ten largest make up approximately 8% of the sample.

Overall study outcomes, separate from this receptor: Clinical and demographic metadata were provided uncurated, with the amount varying by source and participant.

Material: peripheral blood. The clonotype comes from a woman of 80 years or more with COVID-19, enrolled during active disease.

The DNA is TGTGCCAGCAGCCGCCGTGGGCCAACTAATGAAAAACTGTTTTTT. Its amino acids are CASSRRGPTNEKLFF. The V gene is TRBV13 and the J gene is TRBJ1-4, with no confidently assigned D gene. V and J lose 5 bases and 0 bases, and a span of 10 bases separates them. The germline V gene (reference sequence) provides CDR1 PRHDT and CDR2 FYEKMQ. Measured from the cysteine to the phenylalanine, the CDR3 is 15 residues long. Just CDR3 DNA is preserved here, 45 bases in frame from base 1.